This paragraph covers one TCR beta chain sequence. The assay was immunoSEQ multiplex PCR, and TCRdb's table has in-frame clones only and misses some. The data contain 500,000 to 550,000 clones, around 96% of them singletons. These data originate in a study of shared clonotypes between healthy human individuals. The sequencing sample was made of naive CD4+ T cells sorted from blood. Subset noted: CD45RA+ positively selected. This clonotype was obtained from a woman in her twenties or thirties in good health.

The CDR3 region is CASSPPGLAGATSYEQYF. The CDR3 region has the DNA TGTGCCAGCAGCCCCCCGGGACTAGCGGGAGCGACCTCCTACGAGCAGTACTTC. The chain carries TRBV7-9 and TRBJ2-7; 14 nucleotides match TRBD2. The CDR3 loop spans 18 amino acids. Germline trimming cut 5 bases from V and 0 bases from J; bases unmatched to any gene: 9. CDR1 is SEHNR, CDR2 FQNEAQ, per germline (reference sequence).